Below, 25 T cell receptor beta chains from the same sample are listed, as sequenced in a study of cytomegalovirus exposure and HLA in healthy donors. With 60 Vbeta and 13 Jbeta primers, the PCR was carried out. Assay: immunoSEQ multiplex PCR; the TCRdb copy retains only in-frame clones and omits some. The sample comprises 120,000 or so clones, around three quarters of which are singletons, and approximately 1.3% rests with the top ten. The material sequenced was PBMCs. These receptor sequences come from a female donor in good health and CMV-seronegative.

The CDR3 nucleotides read TGTGCCAGCAGCTTGGGCCTTGACAGGTCGCCTAATCAGCCCCAGCATTTT. Its translation is CASSLGLDRSPNQPQHF. The chain recombines TRBV7-9 with TRBJ1-5, with D perhaps matching TRBD1 (6 bases). This CDR3 contains 17 residues. Germline loops: CDR1 SEHNR, CDR2 FQNEAQ (reference sequence). Trimming removed 3 bases at V and 4 bases at J, with 19 bases between.

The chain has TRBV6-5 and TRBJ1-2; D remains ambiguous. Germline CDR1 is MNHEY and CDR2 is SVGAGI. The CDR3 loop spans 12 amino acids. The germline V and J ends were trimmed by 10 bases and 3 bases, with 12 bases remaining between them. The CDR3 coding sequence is TGTGCCACCGCGCGGGTTGACTATGGCTACACCTTC. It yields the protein CATARVDYGYTF.

The CDR3 spells CASRQGANSNYGYTF. In DNA form, the CDR3 reads TGTGCCAGCAGACAGGGAGCAAACTCTAACTATGGCTACACCTTC. V and J are TRBV2 and TRBJ1-2; tentative D call: TRBD1 (6 bases). The CDR3 runs 15 residues. The germline V gene has CDR1 SNHLY and CDR2 FYNNEI. Trimming removed 6 bases at V and 0 bases at J, with 14 bases between.

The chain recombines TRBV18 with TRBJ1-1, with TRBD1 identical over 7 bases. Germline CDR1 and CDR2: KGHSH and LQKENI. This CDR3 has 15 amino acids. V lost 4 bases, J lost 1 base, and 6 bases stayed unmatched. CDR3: CASSRSGQRNTEAFF. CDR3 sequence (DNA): TGTGCCAGCTCACGATCGGGACAGAGGAACACTGAAGCTTTCTTT.

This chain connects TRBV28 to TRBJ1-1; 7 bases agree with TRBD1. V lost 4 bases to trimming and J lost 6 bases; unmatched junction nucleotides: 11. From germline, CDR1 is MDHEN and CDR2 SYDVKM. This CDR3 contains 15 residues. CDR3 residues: CASSYRGGYGAEAFF. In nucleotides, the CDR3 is TGTGCCAGCAGTTATCGAGGGGGCTATGGTGCTGAAGCTTTCTTT.

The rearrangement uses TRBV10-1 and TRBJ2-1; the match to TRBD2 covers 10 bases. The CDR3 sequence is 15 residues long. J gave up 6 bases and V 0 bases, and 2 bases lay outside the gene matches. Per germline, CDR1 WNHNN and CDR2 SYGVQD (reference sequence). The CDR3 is CASSESAGGPNEQFF. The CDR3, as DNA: TGCGCCAGCAGTGAGTCAGCGGGAGGGCCCAATGAGCAGTTCTTC.

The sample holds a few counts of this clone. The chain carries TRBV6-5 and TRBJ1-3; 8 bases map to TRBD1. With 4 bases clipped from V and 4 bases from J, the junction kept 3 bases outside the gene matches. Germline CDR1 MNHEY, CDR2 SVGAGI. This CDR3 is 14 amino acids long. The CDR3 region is CASSSWDRGNTIYF. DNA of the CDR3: TGTGCCAGCAGTTCCTGGGACAGGGGAAACACCATATATTTT.

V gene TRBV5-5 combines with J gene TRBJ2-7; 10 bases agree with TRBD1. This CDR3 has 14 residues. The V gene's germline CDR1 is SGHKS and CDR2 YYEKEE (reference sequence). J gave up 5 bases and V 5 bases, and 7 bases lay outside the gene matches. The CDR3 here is CASRLATGGNEQYF. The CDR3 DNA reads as TGTGCCAGCAGGCTTGCGACAGGGGGCAACGAGCAGTACTTC. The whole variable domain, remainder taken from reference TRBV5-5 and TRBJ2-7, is DAGVTQSPTHLIKTRGQQVTLRCSPISGHKSVSWYQQVLGQGPQFIFQYYEKEERGRGNFPDRFSARQFPNYSSELNVNALLLGDSALYLCASRLATGGNEQYFGPGTRLTVT.

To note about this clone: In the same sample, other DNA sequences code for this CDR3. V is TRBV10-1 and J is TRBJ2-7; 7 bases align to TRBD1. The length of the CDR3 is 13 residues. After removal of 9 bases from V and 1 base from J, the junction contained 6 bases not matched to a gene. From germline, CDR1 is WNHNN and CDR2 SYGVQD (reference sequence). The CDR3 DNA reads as TGCGCCAGTAGTCAGGGGGTTTCCTACGAGCAGTACTTC. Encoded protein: CASSQGVSYEQYF.

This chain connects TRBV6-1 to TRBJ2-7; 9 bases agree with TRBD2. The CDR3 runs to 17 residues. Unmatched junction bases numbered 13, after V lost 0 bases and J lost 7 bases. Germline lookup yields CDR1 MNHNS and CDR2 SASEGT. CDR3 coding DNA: TGTGCCAGCAGTGAAGCTTTGAATGCGGGGGGGCGTCGAGAGCAGTACTTC. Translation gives CASSEALNAGGRREQYF.

CDR3 in DNA: TGTGCCAGCTCACCACCGGGCAGGGGGCGGTACGAGCAGTACTTC. Translating it yields CASSPPGRGRYEQYF. This chain joins TRBV18 and TRBJ2-7, with 8 bases matching TRBD1. The CDR3 has 15 residues. Germline V lookup: CDR1 KGHSH, CDR2 LQKENI. Trimming at V came to 0 bases and at J to 4 bases, leaving 5 bases not matched to a gene.

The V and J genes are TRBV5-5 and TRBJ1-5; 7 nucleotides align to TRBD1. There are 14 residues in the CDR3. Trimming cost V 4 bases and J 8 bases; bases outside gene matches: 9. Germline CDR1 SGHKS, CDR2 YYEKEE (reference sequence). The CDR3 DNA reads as TGTGCCAGCAGCCCGGGACAGTTGGGTGAGCCCCAGCATTTT. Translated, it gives CASSPGQLGEPQHF. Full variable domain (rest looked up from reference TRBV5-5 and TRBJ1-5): DAGVTQSPTHLIKTRGQQVTLRCSPISGHKSVSWYQQVLGQGPQFIFQYYEKEERGRGNFPDRFSARQFPNYSSELNVNALLLGDSALYLCASSPGQLGEPQHFGDGTRLSIL.

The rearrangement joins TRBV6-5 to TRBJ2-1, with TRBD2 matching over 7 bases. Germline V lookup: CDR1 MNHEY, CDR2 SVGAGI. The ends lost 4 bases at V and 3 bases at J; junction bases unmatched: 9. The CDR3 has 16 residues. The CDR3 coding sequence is TGTGCCAGCAGTTCGTTCTTTGGACTAGTCTACAATGAGCAGTTCTTC. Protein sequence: CASSSFFGLVYNEQFF.

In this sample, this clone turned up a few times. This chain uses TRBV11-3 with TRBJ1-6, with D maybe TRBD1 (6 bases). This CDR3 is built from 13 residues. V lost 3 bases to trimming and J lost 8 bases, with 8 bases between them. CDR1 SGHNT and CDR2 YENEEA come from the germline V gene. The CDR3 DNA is TGTGCCAGCAGCTTTAACAGGGATTCACCCCTCCACTTT. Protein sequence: CASSFNRDSPLHF.

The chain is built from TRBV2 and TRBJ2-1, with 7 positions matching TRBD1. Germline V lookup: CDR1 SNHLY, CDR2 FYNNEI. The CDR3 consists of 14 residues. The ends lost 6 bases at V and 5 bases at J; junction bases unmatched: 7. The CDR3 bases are TGTGCCAGCAGCGGGGACAGAGGCCACAATGAGCAGTTCTTC. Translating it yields CASSGDRGHNEQFF.

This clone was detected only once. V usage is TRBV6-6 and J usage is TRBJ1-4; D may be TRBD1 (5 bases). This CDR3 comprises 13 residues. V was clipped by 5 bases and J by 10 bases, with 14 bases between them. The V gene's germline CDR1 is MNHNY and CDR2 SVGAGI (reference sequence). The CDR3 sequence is CASSNLRDGKLFF. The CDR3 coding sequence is TGTGCCAGCAGTAACCTCAGGGATGGAAAACTGTTTTTT.

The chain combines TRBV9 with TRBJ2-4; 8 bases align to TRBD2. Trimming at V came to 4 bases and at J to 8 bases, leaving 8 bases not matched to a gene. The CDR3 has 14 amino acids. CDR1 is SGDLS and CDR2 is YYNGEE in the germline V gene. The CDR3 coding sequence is TGTGCCAGCAGCTCAGGACTAGCACCCGACATTCAGTACTTC. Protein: CASSSGLAPDIQYF.

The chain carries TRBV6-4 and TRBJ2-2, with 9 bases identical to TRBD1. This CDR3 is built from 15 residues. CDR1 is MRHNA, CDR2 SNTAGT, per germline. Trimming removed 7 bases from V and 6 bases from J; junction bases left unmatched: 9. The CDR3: CASKRGQGEAGELFF. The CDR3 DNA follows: TGTGCCAGCAAGAGGGGACAGGGCGAGGCCGGGGAGCTGTTTTTT.

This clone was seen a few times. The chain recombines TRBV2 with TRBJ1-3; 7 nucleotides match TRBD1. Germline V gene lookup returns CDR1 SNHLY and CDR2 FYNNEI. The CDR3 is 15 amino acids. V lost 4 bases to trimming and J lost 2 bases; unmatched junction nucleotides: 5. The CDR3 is CASSGPGGPGNTIYF. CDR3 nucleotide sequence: TGTGCCAGCAGTGGACCAGGGGGACCTGGAAACACCATATATTTT. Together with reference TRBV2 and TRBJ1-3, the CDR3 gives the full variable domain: EPEVTQTPSHQVTQMGQEVILRCVPISNHLYFYWYRQILGQKVEFLVSFYNNEISEKSEIFDDQFSVERPDGSNFTLKIRSTKLEDSAMYFCASSGPGGPGNTIYFGEGSWLTVV.

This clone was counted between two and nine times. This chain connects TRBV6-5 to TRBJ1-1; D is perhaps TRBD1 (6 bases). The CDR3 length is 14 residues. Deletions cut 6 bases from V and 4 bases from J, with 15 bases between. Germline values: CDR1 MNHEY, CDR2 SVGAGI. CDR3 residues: CASRTTGIGTEAFF. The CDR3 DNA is TGTGCCAGCAGGACCACAGGGATCGGCACTGAAGCTTTCTTT.

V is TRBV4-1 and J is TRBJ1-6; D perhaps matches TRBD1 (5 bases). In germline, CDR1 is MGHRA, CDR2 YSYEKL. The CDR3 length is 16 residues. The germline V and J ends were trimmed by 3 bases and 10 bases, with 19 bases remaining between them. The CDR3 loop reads CASSQEVGAGRSPLHF. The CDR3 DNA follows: TGCGCCAGCAGCCAGGAAGTAGGGGCTGGTAGGTCACCCCTCCACTTT.

The DNA of the CDR3 is TGTGCCAGCGTACGCGGAGAGGCTGTGTACAATGAGCAGTTCTTC. It translates to CASVRGEAVYNEQFF. This sequence joins TRBV6-7 and TRBJ2-1; D unclear. TRBV6-7 is assigned to the ORF class and has an uncertain function. V gave up 8 bases and J gave up 4 bases, with 18 bases separating them. The length of the CDR3 is 15 residues.

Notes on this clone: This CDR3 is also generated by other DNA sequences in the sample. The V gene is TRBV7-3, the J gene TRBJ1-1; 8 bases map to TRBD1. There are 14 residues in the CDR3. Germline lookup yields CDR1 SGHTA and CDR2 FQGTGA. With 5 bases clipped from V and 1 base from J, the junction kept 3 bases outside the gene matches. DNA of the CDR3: TGTGCCAGCAGCCCCGACAGGGGGAACACTGAAGCTTTCTTT. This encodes CASSPDRGNTEAFF.

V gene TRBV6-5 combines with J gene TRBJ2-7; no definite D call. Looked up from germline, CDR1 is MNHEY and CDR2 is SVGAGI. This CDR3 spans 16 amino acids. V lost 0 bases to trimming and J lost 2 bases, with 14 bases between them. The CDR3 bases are TGTGCCAGCAGTTACTCGCGGTCCGGGTTGCCCTACGAGCAGTACTTC. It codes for CASSYSRSGLPYEQYF.

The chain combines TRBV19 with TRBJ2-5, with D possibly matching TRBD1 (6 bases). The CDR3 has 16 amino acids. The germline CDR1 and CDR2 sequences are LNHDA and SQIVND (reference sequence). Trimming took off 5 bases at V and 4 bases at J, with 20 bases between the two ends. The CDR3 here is CASSPSRFRGRETQYF. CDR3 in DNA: TGTGCCAGTAGTCCCTCAAGATTCAGGGGTCGAGAGACCCAGTACTTC.